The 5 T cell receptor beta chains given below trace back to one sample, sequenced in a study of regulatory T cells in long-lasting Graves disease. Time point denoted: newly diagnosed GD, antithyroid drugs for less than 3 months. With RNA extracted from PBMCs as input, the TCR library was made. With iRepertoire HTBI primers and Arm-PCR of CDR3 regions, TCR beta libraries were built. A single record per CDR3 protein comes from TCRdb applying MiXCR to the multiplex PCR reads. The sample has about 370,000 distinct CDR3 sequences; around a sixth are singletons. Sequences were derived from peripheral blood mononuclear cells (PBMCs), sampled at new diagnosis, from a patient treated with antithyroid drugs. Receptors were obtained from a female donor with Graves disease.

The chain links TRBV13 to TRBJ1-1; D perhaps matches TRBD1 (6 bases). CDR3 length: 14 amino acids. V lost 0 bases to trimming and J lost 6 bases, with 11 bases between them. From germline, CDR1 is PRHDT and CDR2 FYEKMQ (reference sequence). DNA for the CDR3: TGTGCCAGCAGCTTAGGCCGTGGGGGCTCTGAAGCTTTCTTT. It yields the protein CASSLGRGGSEAFF. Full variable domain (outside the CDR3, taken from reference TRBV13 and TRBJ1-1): AAGVIQSPRHLIKEKRETATLKCYPIPRHDTVYWYQQGPGQDPQFLISFYEKMQSDKGSIPDRFSAQQFSDYHSELNMSSLELGDSALYFCASSLGRGGSEAFFGQGTRLTVV.

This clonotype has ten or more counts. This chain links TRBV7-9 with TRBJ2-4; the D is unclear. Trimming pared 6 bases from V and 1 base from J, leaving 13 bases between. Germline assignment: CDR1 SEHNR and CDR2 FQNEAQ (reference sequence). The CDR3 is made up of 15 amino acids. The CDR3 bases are TGTGCCAGCAGACCTAACGACATGGCCAAAAACATTCAGTACTTC. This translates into CASRPNDMAKNIQYF.

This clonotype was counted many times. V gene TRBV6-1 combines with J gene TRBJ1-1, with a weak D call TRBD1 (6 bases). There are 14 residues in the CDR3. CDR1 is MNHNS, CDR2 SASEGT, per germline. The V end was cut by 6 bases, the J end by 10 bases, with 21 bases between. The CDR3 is CASSPTVGGQGAFF. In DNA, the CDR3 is TGTGCCAGCAGCCCAACCGTGGGGGGCCAGGGAGCTTTCTTT.

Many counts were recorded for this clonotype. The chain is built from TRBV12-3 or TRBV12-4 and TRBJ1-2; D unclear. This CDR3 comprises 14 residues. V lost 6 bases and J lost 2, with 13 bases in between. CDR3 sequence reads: CASSPIRNNYGYTF. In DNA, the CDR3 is TGTGCCAGCAGCCCCATTAGGAACAACTATGGCTACACCTTC.

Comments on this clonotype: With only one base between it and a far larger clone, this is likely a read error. CDR3 bases: TGTGCCAGCAGTCTGACCGCAGCTACAACTAATGAAAAACTGGTTTTT. Amino acids: CASSLTAATTNEKLVF. The chain is built from TRBV7-3 and TRBJ1-4; D not resolved. There are 16 residues in the CDR3. Germline CDR1 is SGHTA and CDR2 is FQGTGA.